This entry describes one TCR beta chain. The study ran its PCR with 60 Vbeta and 13 Jbeta primers. Clones were read by immunoSEQ multiplex PCR, and TCRdb kept only the in-frame ones, dropping some. The table includes some 130,000 clones, approximately 77% detected once. The source of the sample is a study of cytomegalovirus exposure and HLA in healthy donors. The CDR3 has 13 residues. V was cut by 6 bases and J by 8 bases, with 15 bases left in between. In germline, CDR1 is SGHNT, CDR2 YENEEA. This clonotype was sampled from a young man in good health and CMV-seronegative. The genes are TRBV11-3 and TRBJ2-3, with D maybe TRBD1 (5 bases). The sample was PBMCs. CDR3 in amino acids: CASSAEIRGTQYF. CDR3 bases: TGTGCCAGCAGTGCCGAAATTAGGGGTACGCAGTATTTT.